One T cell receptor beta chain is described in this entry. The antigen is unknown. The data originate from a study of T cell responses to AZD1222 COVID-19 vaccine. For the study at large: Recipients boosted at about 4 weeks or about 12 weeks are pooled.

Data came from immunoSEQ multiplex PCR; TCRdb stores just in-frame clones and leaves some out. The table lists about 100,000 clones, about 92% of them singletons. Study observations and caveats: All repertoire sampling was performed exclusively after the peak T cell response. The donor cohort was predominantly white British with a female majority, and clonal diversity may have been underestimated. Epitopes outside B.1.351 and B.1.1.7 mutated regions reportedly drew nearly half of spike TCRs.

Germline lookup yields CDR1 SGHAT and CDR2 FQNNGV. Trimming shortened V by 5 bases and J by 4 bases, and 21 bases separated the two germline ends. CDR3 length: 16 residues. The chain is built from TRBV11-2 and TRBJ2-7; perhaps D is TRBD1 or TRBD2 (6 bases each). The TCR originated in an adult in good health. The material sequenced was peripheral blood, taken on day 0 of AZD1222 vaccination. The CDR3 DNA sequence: TGTGCCAGCAGCCGGGGGCGTAGCGGTTCGGGATACGAGCAGTACTTC. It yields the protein CASSRGRSGSGYEQYF.